This paragraph reports one T cell receptor (beta chain). Antigen: not known. An end of the junction does not agree with germline; a read error may underlie this. At the DNA level, this CDR3 is encoded by other sequences in the same sample as well. Looked up from germline, CDR1 is SGHTA and CDR2 is FQGNSA. This CDR3 spans 14 amino acids. The sample originates from a study of cytomegalovirus exposure and HLA in healthy donors. Notes on the study in general: In a later analysis, parvovirus B19, influenza, CMV and Epstein-Barr virus appeared linked to several top co-occurrence clusters. Fewer N-insertions (relative to the approximately 700-donor mean) were reportedly seen in an Asian-associated ancestry cluster in a later analysis.

PCR primers comprised 60 Vbeta and 13 Jbeta primers. Generated by immunoSEQ multiplex PCR, the TCRdb table keeps only in-frame clones and is missing some. The sample yields some 120,000 clones, around 10% seen once. This TCR derives from a man younger than 40 in good health and CMV-seronegative. The chain is built from TRBV7-2 and TRBJ2-3, with 7 bases fitting TRBD2. Sequenced: PBMCs. The CDR3 loop is CASSRGGSTDTQYF. The CDR3 nucleotides read TGTGCCAGCAGCCGCGGGGGTAGCACAGATACGCAATATTTT.